A single T cell receptor beta chain is shown here with its context. Its antigen is unknown. Clones were read by immunoSEQ multiplex PCR, and TCRdb kept only the in-frame ones, dropping some. Among more than 35,000 clones listed, 60% to 85% were seen once. Germline CDR1 is MDHEN and CDR2 is SYDVKM. The CDR3 length is 20 residues. J was trimmed by 0 bases and V by 5 bases; bases with no gene match: 14. The entry originates in a study of OX40 agonist ivuxolimab in advanced cancers. The wider study: Dosing consisted of intravenous ivuxolimab at 0.01 to 10 mg/kg every 2 weeks.

Study conclusions and caveats: Both CD4+ and CD8+ T cell populations in blood had undergone clonal expansion by week 6 at 0.1 to 3.0 mg/kg.

The J gene is TRBJ2-6, the V gene TRBV28, with 9 bases that match TRBD2. The sample was CD4+ or CD8+ T cells sorted from blood, taken in a trial of the OX40 agonist ivuxolimab. This sequence originates from an adult with an advanced solid tumor such as melanoma, head and neck, liver or kidney cancer. CDR3 DNA sequence: TGTGCCAGCAGTACCCCGGGTGGTAGCGGGAGAACCTCTGGGGCCAACGTCCTGACTTTC. Residues: CASSTPGGSGRTSGANVLTF.